Presented here are 20 T cell receptor beta chains from one specimen sequenced in a study of regulatory T cells in long-lasting Graves disease. Arm-PCR of CDR3 regions and iRepertoire HTBI primers were used to build TCR beta libraries. MiXCR, run by TCRdb on the multiplex PCR reads, gives a single entry per CDR3 protein. Of 700,000 or so distinct CDR3 sequences detected, around 30% appear once; the ten largest clones hold roughly 40%. Time point defined: persistent/refractory GD, antithyroid drugs over 5 years with positive TRAb. Extracted PBMC RNA gave rise to the TCR library. Sequencing used peripheral blood mononuclear cells (PBMCs), obtained when the disease was refractory, from a patient treated with antithyroid drugs. Receptor source: a female donor with Graves disease.

This chain joins TRBV10-3 and TRBJ2-5; D is unclear. Per germline, CDR1 ENHRY and CDR2 SYGVKD. Trimming cost V 3 bases and J 2 bases, with 7 bases left between them. The CDR3 is made up of 13 amino acids. CDR3: CAISEGIQETQYF. CDR3 bases: TGTGCCATCAGTGAAGGTATACAAGAGACCCAGTACTTC.

In its sample, this clonotype was seen a few times. The chain recombines TRBV12-3 or TRBV12-4 with TRBJ1-1; D remains ambiguous. The V and J ends lost 0 bases and 0 bases respectively, with 17 bases between them. The CDR3 is 18 residues long. CDR3 sequence (DNA): TGTGCCAGCAGTTTAGCGCGTAGCGGCGGGCACATGAACACTGAAGCTTTCTTT. Translation: CASSLARSGGHMNTEAFF.

Only a few counts were recorded for this clonotype. The chain employs TRBV9 and TRBJ1-6; the D is unclear. This CDR3 has 13 residues. Trimming cost V 0 bases and J 10 bases, with 8 bases left between them. Looked up from germline, CDR1 is SGDLS and CDR2 is YYNGEE. CDR3 loop: CASSVEMDSPLHF. CDR3 DNA: TGTGCCAGCAGCGTAGAAATGGACTCACCCCTCCACTTT.

This clonotype was seen more than once but under ten times. The rearrangement uses TRBV29-1 and TRBJ2-7; TRBD2 matches at 8 bases. Germline CDR1 and CDR2: SQVTM and ANQGSEA. The CDR3 is 13 amino acids. The V segment lost 5 bases and the J segment 7 bases; nucleotides outside the gene matches: 10. The CDR3: CSVRTSGSGEQYF. In DNA form, the CDR3 reads TGCAGCGTTAGAACTAGCGGATCGGGGGAGCAGTACTTC.

The genes are TRBV19 and TRBJ1-1; 9 positions agree with TRBD1. The CDR3 loop spans 16 amino acids. V trimming: 1 base; J trimming: 2 bases; junction bases outside the gene matches: 5. Germline CDR1 is LNHDA and CDR2 is SQIVND (reference sequence). Here the CDR3 reads CASSIAQGARNTEAFF. CDR3 bases: TGTGCCAGTAGTATAGCACAGGGGGCTAGAAACACTGAAGCTTTCTTT.

In its sample, this clonotype was seen many times. The chain joins TRBV2 to TRBJ1-5; TRBD1 is a possible D gene (5 bases). Trimming took 4 bases from V and 7 from J, leaving 14 bases between them. Germline V gene lookup returns CDR1 SNHLY and CDR2 FYNNEI. The CDR3 sequence is 14 residues long. CDR3 sequence (DNA): TGTGCCAGCAGTGTAGGGCAGGGAGGGCAGCCCCAGCATTTT. Amino acids: CASSVGQGGQPQHF.

This clonotype was detected a few times. The chain combines TRBV10-3 with TRBJ1-5; D is undetermined. CDR3 length: 13 amino acids. V lost 4 bases and J lost 0, with 4 bases in between. In germline, CDR1 is ENHRY, CDR2 SYGVKD. In DNA, the CDR3 is TGTGCCATCAGTGGATATAGCAATCAGCCCCAGCATTTT. Residues: CAISGYSNQPQHF.

This clonotype was detected a few times. The chain employs TRBV30 and TRBJ1-2; D is perhaps TRBD1 (5 bases). In germline, CDR1 is GTSNPN, CDR2 SVGIG (reference sequence). The CDR3 covers 14 residues. V lost 0 bases and J lost 4, with 12 bases in between. The CDR3 loop is CAWSVLGDFYGYTF. DNA of the CDR3: TGTGCCTGGAGTGTATTGGGGGACTTCTATGGCTACACCTTC.

This clonotype was seen more than once but under ten times. V is TRBV7-7 and J is TRBJ2-5; 12 bases are a match to TRBD2. The ends lost 5 bases at V and 5 bases at J; junction bases unmatched: 6. The CDR3 consists of 15 residues. Germline V lookup: CDR1 SSHAT, CDR2 FNYEAQ (reference sequence). The CDR3 DNA follows: TGTGCCAGCAGCAAGACTAGCGGGAGTTCGGAGACCCAGTACTTC. Its translation is CASSKTSGSSETQYF.

The V gene is TRBV6-2 or TRBV6-3, the J gene TRBJ2-7; either TRBD1 or TRBD2 may fit D (5 bases each). Germline V gene lookup returns CDR1 MNHEY and CDR2 SVGEGT. Trimming cost V 5 bases and J 7 bases, with 21 bases left between them. The CDR3 sequence is 15 residues long. CDR3 region: CASSRAGTYQREQYF. CDR3 DNA sequence: TGTGCCAGCAGTAGAGCCGGGACCTATCAACGGGAGCAGTACTTC.

In this sample, this clonotype turned up many times. V usage is TRBV12-3 or TRBV12-4 and J usage is TRBJ1-2, with a tentative D call TRBD1 (6 bases). The CDR3 runs to 14 residues. Trimming shortened V by 5 bases and J by 5 bases, and 15 bases separated the two germline ends. For the CDR3, the DNA is TGTGCCAGCAGTATCGAGGACAGCGAGTATGGCTACACCTTC. Translation gives CASSIEDSEYGYTF.

This clonotype has just a few counts. V is TRBV6-1 and J is TRBJ1-1; D is uncertain. Trimming cost V 11 bases and J 0 bases, with 13 bases left between them. Germline V CDR1 and CDR2: MNHNS, SASEGT. The CDR3 sequence is 13 residues long. CDR3 nucleotide sequence: TGTGCCTGTACCTCGTTGATGAACACTGAAGCTTTCTTT. This sequence encodes CACTSLMNTEAFF.

This clonotype was seen a few times. This chain links TRBV20-1 with TRBJ2-7, with 14 bases aligning to TRBD2. There are 18 residues in the CDR3. V lost 0 bases and J lost 2; bases outside the gene matches: 9. Germline V gene sequence: CDR1 DFQATT, CDR2 SNEGSKA (reference sequence). The chain's CDR3 is CSARDSRLAGGNTYEQYF. DNA of the CDR3: TGCAGTGCTAGAGATTCGCGACTAGCGGGAGGGAATACCTACGAGCAGTACTTC.

The chain carries TRBV14 and TRBJ1-1; D call uncertain. V was clipped by 1 base and J by 4 bases, with 7 bases between them. The CDR3 totals 13 residues. Germline CDR1 is SGHDN and CDR2 is FVKESK. In DNA, the CDR3 is TGTGCCAGCAGCCAAGTGCCCGTCACTGAAGCTTTCTTT. Protein product: CASSQVPVTEAFF.

This chain connects TRBV4-1 to TRBJ1-2; TRBD1 matches 8 bases. V lost 0 bases to trimming and J lost 1 base; unmatched junction nucleotides: 4. The CDR3 loop spans 16 amino acids. The germline gives CDR1 MGHRA, CDR2 YSYEKL. The CDR3 here is CASSQDQGAVNYGYTF. The CDR3 DNA follows: TGCGCCAGCAGCCAAGATCAGGGGGCGGTTAACTATGGCTACACCTTC.

This clonotype was seen at least ten times. The chain couples TRBV13 to TRBJ2-4; D tentatively fits TRBD1 or TRBD2 (5 bases each). This CDR3 has 15 residues. In germline, CDR1 is PRHDT, CDR2 FYEKMQ (reference sequence). V was trimmed by 5 bases and J by 1 base, leaving 12 bases between them. CDR3 DNA: TGTGCCAGCAGCCTATTGGGGGAGGCCAAAAACATTCAGTACTTC. Encoded protein: CASSLLGEAKNIQYF.

With respect to this clonotype: A far larger clone is off by one base, so a read error is likely. This chain connects TRBV12-3 or TRBV12-4 to TRBJ1-2; D call uncertain. This CDR3 comprises 12 residues. DNA of the CDR3: TGTGCCAGCAGTCTGACCGGCTATGGCTACGCCTTC. Encoded protein: CASSLTGYGYAF.

This clonotype was seen many times. The chain employs TRBV28 and TRBJ1-5; 8 positions agree with TRBD1. In germline, CDR1 is MDHEN, CDR2 SYDVKM. The CDR3 spans 16 residues. The trim removed 6 bases at V and 2 bases at J, leaving 9 bases unmatched. The CDR3: CASRWGGQGGNQPQHF. DNA of the CDR3: TGTGCCAGCAGGTGGGGAGGACAGGGTGGCAATCAGCCCCAGCATTTT.

This sequence joins TRBV20-1 and TRBJ1-3, with D unresolved. There are 13 residues in the CDR3. In germline, CDR1 is DFQATT, CDR2 SNEGSKA (reference sequence). The ends were cut back, 7 bases at V and 1 base at J, with 11 bases in the middle. This CDR3 reads CSVPGRSGNTIYF. CDR3 sequence (DNA): TGCAGTGTACCCGGAAGGTCTGGAAACACCATATATTTT.

This chain links TRBV29-1 with TRBJ1-2; no clear D. CDR3 length: 13 residues. Germline V gene lookup returns CDR1 SQVTM and CDR2 ANQGSEA. V shed 1 base and J shed 4 bases, with 10 bases lying between them. The CDR3 spells CSVEVTVTYGYTF. Here the CDR3 DNA reads TGCAGCGTTGAAGTAACAGTCACCTATGGCTACACCTTC. The full variable domain, completed using reference TRBV29-1 and TRBJ1-2, is SAVISQKPSRDICQRGTSLTIQCQVDSQVTMMFWYRQQPGQSLTLIATANQGSEATYESGFVIDKFPISRPNLTFSTLTVSNMSPEDSSIYLCSVEVTVTYGYTFGSGTRLTVV.